The source of this TCR beta chain is a study of blood T cell repertoires in COVID-19. V lost 3 bases and J lost 1; bases outside the gene matches: 9. Germline loops: CDR1 KGHSH, CDR2 LQKENI. CDR3 length: 17 residues. Profiled with immunoSEQ multiplex PCR; TCRdb holds only in-frame clones, not every one. This table holds fewer than 90,000 clones, about 83% found once. The receptor was isolated from a man aged 65 to 85 with COVID-19, enrolled during active disease. This rearrangement joins TRBV18 to TRBJ2-5, with 9 bases lining up with TRBD2. What was sequenced was peripheral blood. CDR3 in amino acids: CASSPWKTSGSQETQYF. As DNA, the CDR3 is TGTGCCAGCTCACCTTGGAAGACTAGCGGTTCCCAAGAGACCCAGTACTTC.